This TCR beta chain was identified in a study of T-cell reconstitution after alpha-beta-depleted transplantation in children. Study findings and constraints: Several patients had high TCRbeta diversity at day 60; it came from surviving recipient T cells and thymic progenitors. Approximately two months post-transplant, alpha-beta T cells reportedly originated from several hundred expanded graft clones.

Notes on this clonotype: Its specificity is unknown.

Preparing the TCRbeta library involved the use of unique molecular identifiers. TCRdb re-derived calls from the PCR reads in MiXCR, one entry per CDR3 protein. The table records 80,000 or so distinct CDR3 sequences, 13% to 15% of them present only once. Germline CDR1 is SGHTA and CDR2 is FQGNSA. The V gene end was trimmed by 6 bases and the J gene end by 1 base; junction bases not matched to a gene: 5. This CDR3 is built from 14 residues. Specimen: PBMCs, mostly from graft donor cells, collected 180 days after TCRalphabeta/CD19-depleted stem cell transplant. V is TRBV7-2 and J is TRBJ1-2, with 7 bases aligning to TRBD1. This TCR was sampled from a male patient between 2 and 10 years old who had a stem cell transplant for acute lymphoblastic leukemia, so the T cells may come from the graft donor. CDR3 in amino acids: CASRPTGNNYGYTF. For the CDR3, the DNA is TGTGCCAGCAGGCCGACAGGGAATAACTATGGCTACACCTTC.